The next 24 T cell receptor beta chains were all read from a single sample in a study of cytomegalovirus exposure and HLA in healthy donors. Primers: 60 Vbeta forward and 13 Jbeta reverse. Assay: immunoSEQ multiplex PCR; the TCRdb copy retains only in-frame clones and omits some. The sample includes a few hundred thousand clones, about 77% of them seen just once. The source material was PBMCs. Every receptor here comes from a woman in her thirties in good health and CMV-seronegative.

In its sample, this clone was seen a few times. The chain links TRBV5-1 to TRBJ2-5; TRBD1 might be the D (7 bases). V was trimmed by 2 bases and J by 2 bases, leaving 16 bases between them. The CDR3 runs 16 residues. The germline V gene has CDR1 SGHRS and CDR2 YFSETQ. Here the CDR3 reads CASSFETGTGQETQYF. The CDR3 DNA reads TGCGCCAGCAGCTTCGAGACAGGGACTGGGCAAGAGACCCAGTACTTC.

This CDR3 reads CASSPDSASKAFF. CDR3 bases: TGTGCCAGCTCCCCGGACAGTGCGTCTAAAGCTTTCTTT. The V and J genes are TRBV18 and TRBJ1-1; D perhaps matches TRBD1 (6 bases). Germline CDR1 is KGHSH and CDR2 is LQKENI. The length of the CDR3 is 13 residues. The V end was cut by 6 bases, the J end by 9 bases, with 17 bases between. The complete variable domain, with remaining parts taken from reference TRBV18 and TRBJ1-1, reads NAGVMQNPRHLVRRRGQEARLRCSPMKGHSHVYWYRQLPEEGLKFMVYLQKENIIDESGMPKERFSAEFPKEGPSILRIQQVVRGDSAAYFCASSPDSASKAFFGQGTRLTVV.

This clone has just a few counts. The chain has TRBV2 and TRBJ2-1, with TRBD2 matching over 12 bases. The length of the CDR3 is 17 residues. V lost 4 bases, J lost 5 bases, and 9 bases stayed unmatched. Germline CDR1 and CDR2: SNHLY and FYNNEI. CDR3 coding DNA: TGTGCCAGCAGTGGACTAGCGGGAGAGAAAGGAGACAATGAGCAGTTCTTC. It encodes CASSGLAGEKGDNEQFF.

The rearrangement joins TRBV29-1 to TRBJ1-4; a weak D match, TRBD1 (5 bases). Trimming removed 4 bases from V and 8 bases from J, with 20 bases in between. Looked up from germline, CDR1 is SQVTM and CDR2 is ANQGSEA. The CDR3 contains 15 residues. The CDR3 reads CSVASLRGGGEKLFF. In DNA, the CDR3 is TGCAGCGTTGCCTCCTTACGCGGGGGGGGAGAAAAACTGTTTTTT.

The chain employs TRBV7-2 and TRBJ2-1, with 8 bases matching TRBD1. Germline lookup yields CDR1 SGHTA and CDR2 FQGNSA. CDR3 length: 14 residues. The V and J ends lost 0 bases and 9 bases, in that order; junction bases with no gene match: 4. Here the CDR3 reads CASSLAIGTGEQFF. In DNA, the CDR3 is TGTGCCAGCAGCTTAGCGATCGGGACAGGTGAGCAGTTCTTC. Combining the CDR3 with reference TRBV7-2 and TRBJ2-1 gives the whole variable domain GAGVSQSPSNKVTEKGKDVELRCDPISGHTALYWYRQSLGQGLEFLIYFQGNSAPDKSGLPSDRFSAERTGGSVSTLTIQRTQQEDSAVYLCASSLAIGTGEQFFGPGTRLTVL.

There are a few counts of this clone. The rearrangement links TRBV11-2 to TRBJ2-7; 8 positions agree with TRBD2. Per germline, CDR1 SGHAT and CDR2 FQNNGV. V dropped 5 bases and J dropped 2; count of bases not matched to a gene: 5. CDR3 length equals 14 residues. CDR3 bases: TGTGCCAGCAGCCTCACTAGCGGTCCCTACGAGCAGTACTTC. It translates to CASSLTSGPYEQYF.

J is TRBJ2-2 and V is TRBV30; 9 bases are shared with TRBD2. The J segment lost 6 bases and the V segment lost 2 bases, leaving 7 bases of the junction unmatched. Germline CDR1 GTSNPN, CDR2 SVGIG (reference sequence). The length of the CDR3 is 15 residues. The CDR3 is CAWSSKTSGPGELFF. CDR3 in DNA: TGTGCCTGGAGTAGCAAGACTAGCGGTCCCGGGGAGCTGTTTTTT.

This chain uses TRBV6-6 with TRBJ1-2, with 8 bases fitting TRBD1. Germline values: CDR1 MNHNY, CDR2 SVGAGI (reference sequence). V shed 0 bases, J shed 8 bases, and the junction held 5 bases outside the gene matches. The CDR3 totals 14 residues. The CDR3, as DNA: TGTGCCAGCAGTTACTCCCGGGACAGGCGAGGCTACACCTTC. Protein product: CASSYSRDRRGYTF.

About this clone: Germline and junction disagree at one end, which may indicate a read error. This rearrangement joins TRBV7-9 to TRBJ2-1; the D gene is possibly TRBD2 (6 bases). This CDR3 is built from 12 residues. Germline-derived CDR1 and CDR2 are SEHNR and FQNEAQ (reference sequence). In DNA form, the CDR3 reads TGTTCCAGCAGCTTAGCGGCCAATGAGCAGTTCTTC. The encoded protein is CSSSLAANEQFF. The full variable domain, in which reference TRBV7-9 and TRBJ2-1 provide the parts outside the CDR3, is DTGVSQNPRHKITKRGQNVTFRCDPISEHNRLYWYRQTLGQGPEFLTYFQNEAQLEKSRLLSDRFSAERPKGSFSTLEIQRTEQGDSAMYLCSSSLAANEQFFGPGTRLTVL.

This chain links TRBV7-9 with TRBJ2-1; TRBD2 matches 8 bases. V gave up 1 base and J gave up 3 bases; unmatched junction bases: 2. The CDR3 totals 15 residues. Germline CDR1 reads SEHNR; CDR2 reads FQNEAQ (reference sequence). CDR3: CASSLEAGVYNEQFF. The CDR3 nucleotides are TGTGCCAGCAGCTTAGAAGCGGGAGTCTACAATGAGCAGTTCTTC.

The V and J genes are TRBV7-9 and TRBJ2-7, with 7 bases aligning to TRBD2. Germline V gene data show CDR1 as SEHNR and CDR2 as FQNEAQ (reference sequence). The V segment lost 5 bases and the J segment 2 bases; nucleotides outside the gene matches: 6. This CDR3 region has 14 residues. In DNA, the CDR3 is TGTGCCAGCAGCCCAGGGAGGGGAACCTACGAGCAGTACTTC. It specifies CASSPGRGTYEQYF.

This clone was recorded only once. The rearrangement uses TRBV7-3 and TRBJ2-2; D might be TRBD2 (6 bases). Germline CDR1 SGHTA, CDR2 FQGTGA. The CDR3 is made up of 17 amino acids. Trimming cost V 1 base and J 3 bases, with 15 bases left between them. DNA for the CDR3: TGTGCCAGCAGCTTAAGTCCCGCCAGGGAGGACACCGGGGAGCTGTTTTTT. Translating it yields CASSLSPAREDTGELFF.

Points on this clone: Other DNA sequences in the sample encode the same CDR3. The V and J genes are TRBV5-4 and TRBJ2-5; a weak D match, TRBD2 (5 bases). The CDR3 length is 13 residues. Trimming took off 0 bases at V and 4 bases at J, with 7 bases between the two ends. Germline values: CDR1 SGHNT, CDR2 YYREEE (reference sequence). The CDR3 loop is CASSLELVETQYF. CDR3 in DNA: TGTGCCAGCAGCTTGGAACTAGTAGAGACCCAGTACTTC.

For the CDR3, the DNA is TGTGCCAGCAGGGGCCTGGCTGGGAACTATGGCTACACCTTC. Encoded protein: CASRGLAGNYGYTF. The J gene is TRBJ1-2, the V gene TRBV6-6; no clear D gene. V was trimmed by 6 bases and J by 2 bases, leaving 13 bases between them. There are 14 residues in the CDR3. The germline CDR1 and CDR2 sequences are MNHNY and SVGAGI (reference sequence).

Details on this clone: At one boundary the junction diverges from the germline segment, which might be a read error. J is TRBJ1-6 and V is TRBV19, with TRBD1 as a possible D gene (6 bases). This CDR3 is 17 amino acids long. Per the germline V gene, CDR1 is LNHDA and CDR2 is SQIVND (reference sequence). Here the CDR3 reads CVSSTGPGESYNSPLHF. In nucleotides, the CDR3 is TGTGTCAGTAGTACCGGCCCAGGGGAGTCCTATAATTCACCCCTCCACTTT.

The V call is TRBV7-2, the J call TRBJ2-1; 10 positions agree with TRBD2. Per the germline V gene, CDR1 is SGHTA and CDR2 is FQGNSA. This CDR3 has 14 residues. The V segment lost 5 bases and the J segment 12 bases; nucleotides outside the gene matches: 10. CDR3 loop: CASSQTLAGVGQFF. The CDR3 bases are TGTGCCAGCAGCCAGACGCTAGCGGGAGTGGGGCAGTTCTTC.

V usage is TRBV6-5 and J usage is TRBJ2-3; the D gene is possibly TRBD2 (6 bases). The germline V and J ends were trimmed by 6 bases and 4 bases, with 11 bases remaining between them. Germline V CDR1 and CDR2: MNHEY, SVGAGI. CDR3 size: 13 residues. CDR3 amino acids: CASSRGFPDTQYF. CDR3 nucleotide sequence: TGTGCCAGCAGCCGGGGGTTCCCAGATACGCAGTATTTT.

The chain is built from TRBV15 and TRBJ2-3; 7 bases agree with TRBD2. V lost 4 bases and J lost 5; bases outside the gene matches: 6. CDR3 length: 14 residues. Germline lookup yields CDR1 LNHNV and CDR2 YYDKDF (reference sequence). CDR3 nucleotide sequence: TGTGCCACCAGCAACGGCGGGGGAAAAGATACGCAGTATTTT. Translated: CATSNGGGKDTQYF. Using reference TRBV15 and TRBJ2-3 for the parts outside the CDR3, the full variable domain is DAMVIQNPRYQVTQFGKPVTLSCSQTLNHNVMYWYQQKSSQAPKLLFHYYDKDFNNEADTPDNFQSRRPNTSFCFLDIRSPGLGDTAMYLCATSNGGGKDTQYFGPGTRLTVL.

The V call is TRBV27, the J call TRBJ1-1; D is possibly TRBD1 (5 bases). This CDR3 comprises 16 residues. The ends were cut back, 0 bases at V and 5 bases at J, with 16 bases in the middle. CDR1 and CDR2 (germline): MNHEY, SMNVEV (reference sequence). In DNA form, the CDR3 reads TGTGCCAGCAGTTTATCGCTTATAGGGGAATGGACTGAAGCTTTCTTT. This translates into CASSLSLIGEWTEAFF.

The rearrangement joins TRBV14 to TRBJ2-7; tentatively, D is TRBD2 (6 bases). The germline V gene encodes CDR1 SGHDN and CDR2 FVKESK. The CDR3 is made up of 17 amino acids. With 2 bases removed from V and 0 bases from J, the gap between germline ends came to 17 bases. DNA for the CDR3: TGTGCCAGCAGCCAAACCCGGGGGTCTGGCCCCTCCTACGAGCAGTACTTC. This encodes CASSQTRGSGPSYEQYF.

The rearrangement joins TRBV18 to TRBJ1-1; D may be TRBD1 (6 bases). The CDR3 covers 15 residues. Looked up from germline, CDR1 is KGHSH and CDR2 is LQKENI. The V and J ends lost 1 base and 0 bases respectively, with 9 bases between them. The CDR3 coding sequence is TGTGCCAGCTCACCACATTCAGGGGTGAACACTGAAGCTTTCTTT. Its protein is CASSPHSGVNTEAFF. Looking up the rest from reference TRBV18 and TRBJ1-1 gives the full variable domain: NAGVMQNPRHLVRRRGQEARLRCSPMKGHSHVYWYRQLPEEGLKFMVYLQKENIIDESGMPKERFSAEFPKEGPSILRIQQVVRGDSAAYFCASSPHSGVNTEAFFGQGTRLTVV.

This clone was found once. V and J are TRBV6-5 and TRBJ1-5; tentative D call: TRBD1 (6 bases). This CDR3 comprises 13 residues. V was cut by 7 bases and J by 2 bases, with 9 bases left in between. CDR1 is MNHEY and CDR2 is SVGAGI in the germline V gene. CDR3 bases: TGTGCCAGCAAGCCAGGGGGCAATCAGCCCCAGCATTTT. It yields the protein CASKPGGNQPQHF.

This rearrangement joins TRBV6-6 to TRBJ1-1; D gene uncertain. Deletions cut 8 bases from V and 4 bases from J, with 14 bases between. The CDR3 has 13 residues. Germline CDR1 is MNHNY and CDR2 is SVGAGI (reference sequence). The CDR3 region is CASAPGYGTEAFF. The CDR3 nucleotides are TGTGCCAGCGCCCCGGGGTATGGCACTGAAGCTTTCTTT.

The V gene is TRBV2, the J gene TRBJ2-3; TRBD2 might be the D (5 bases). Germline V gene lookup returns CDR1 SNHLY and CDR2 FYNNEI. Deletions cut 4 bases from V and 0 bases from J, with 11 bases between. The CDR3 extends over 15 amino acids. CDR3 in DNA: TGTGCCAGCAGTGCCGACTATGAAAGCACAGATACGCAGTATTTT. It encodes CASSADYESTDTQYF.